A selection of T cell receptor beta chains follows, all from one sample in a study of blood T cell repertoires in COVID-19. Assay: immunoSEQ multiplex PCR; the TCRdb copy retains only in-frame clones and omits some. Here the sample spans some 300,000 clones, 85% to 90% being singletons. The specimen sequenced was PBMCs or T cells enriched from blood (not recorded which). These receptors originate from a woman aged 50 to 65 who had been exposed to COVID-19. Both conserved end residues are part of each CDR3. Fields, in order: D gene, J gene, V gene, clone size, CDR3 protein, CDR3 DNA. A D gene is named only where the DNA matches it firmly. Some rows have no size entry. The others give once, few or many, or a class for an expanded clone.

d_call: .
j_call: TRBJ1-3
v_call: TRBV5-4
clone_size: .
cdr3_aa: CASSQPGGTIYF
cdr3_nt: TGTGCCAGCAGCCAGCCAGGAGGGACCATATATTTT

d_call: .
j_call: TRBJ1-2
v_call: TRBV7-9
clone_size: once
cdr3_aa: CASSLVGVEAGYTF
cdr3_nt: TGTGCCAGCAGCTTAGTCGGGGTTGAGGCTGGCTACACCTTC

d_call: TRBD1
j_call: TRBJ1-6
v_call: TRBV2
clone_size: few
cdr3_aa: CASRGQGSPLHF
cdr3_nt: TGTGCCAGCAGGGGACAGGGCTCACCCCTCCACTTT

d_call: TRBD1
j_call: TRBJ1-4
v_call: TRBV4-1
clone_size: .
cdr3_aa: CASSQAHRGQGKRTNEKLFF
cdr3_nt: TGCGCCAGCAGCCAAGCTCACCGTGGACAGGGTAAACGAACTAATGAAAAACTGTTTTTT

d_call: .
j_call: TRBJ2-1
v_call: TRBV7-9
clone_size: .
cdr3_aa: CASSPTGPHEQFF
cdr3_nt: TGTGCCAGCAGCCCCACGGGTCCCCATGAGCAGTTCTTC

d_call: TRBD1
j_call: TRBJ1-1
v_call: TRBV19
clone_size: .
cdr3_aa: CASIDGGTGGSVTEAFF
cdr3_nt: TGTGCCAGTATAGATGGGGGGACAGGGGGCTCGGTCACTGAAGCTTTCTTT

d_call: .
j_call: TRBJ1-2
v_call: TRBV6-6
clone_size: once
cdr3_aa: CASRRGGGDYGYTF
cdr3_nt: TGTGCCAGCAGACGCGGGGGGGGCGACTATGGCTACACCTTC

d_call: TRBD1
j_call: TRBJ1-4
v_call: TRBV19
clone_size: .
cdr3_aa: CAGRDRANEKLFF
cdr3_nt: TGTGCCGGCCGGGACAGAGCTAATGAAAAACTGTTTTTT

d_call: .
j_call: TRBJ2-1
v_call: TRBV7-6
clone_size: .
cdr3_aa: CASSLAGGYNEQFF
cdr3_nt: TGTGCCAGCAGCTTAGCGGGGGGATACAATGAGCAGTTCTTC

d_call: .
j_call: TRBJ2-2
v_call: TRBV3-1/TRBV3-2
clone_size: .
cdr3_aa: CASSPGGAGDTGELFF
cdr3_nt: TGTGCCAGCAGTCCGGGGGGCGCGGGAGACACCGGGGAGCTGTTTTTT

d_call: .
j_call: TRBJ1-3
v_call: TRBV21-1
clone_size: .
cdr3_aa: CASSKSRTGGLNSNTIYF
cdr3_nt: TGTGCCAGCAGCAAATCCAGGACAGGGGGGCTAAATTCAAACACCATATATTTT

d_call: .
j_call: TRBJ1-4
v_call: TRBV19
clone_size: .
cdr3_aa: CASRPAGQGEKLFF
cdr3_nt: TGTGCCAGTAGGCCGGCGGGGCAGGGTGAAAAACTGTTTTTT

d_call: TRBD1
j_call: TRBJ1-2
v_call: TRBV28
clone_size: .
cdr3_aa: CASSPGQMAYGYTF
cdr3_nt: TGTGCCAGCAGCCCGGGACAGATGGCTTATGGCTACACCTTC

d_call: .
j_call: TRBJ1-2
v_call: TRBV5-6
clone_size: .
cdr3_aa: CASSLVSRGSYGYTF
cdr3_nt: TGTGCCAGCAGCTTGGTGTCCAGGGGTAGTTATGGCTACACCTTC

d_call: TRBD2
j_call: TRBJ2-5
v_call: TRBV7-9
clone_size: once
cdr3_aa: CASSLSQRGVTETQYF
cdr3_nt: TGTGCCAGCAGCTTATCCCAGCGGGGGGTAACGGAGACCCAGTACTTC

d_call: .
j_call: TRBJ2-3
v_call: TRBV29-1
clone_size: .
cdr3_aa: CSGGPGAVPSTDTQYF
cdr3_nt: TGCAGCGGGGGGCCGGGAGCGGTGCCTAGCACAGATACGCAGTATTTT

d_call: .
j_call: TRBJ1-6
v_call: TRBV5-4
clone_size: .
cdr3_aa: CASSLVSDRNSPLHF
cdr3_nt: TGTGCCAGCAGCTTGGTTTCGGACAGAAATTCACCCCTCCACTTT

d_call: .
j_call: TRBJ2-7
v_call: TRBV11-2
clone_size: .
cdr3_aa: CASSLDPGSPTKQYF
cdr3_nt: TGTGCCAGCAGCTTAGACCCCGGTTCACCTACGAAGCAGTACTTC

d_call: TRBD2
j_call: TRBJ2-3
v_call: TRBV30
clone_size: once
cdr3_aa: CAWGRTSGGQDTQYF
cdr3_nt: TGTGCCTGGGGAAGGACTAGCGGGGGGCAGGATACGCAGTATTTT

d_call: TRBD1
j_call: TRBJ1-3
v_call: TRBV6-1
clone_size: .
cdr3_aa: CASSGGDSFLSGNTIYF
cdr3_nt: TGTGCCAGCAGTGGGGGGGACAGTTTTCTCTCTGGAAACACCATATATTTT

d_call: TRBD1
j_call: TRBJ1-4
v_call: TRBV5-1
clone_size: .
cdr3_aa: CASSPGTGFSAFNEKLFF
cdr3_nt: TGCGCCAGCAGCCCGGGGACAGGGTTCTCCGCATTTAATGAAAAACTGTTTTTT

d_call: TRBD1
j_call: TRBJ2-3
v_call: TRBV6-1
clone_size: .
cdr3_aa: CASSEANRGLVYTQYF
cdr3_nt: TGTGCCAGCAGTGAAGCGAACAGGGGGCTAGTGTATACGCAGTATTTT

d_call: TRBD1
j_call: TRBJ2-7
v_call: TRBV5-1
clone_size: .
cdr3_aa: CASSLRQGLSYEQYF
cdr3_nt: TGCGCCAGCAGCTTACGACAGGGGCTATCCTACGAGCAGTACTTC

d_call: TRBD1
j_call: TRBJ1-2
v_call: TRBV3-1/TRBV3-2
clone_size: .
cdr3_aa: CASSQDFQTRTGGGYTF
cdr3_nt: TGTGCCAGCAGCCAAGATTTCCAGACCCGGACAGGGGGTGGCTACACCTTC

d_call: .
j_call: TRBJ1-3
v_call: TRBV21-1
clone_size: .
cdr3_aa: CASSKDRTGIHSGNTIYF
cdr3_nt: TGTGCCAGCAGCAAAGACCGCACCGGGATCCACTCTGGAAACACCATATATTTT

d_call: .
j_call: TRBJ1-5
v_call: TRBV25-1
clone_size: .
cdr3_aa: CASTGGGEIGSNQPQHF
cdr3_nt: TGTGCCAGCACCGGAGGGGGGGAGATCGGGTCGAATCAGCCCCAGCATTTT

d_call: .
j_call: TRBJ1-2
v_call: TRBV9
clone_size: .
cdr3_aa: CASSPTLANYGYTF
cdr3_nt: TGTGCCAGCAGCCCGACATTGGCTAACTATGGCTACACCTTC

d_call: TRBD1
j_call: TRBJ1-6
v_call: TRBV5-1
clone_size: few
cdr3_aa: CASSLGTGSYNSPLHF
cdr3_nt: TGCGCCAGCAGCCTAGGGACAGGCTCCTATAATTCACCCCTCCACTTT

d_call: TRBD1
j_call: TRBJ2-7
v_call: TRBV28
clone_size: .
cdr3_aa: CATDGDRDSSWSYEQYF
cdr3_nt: TGTGCCACGGACGGGGACAGGGATAGTAGTTGGTCCTACGAGCAGTACTTC

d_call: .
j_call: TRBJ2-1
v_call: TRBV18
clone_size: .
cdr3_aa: CASSPFDYEQFF
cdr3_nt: TGTGCCAGCTCACCATTTGACTATGAGCAGTTCTTC

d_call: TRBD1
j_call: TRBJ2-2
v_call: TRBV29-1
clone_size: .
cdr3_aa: CSVNNRGGNTGELFF
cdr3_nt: TGCAGCGTGAATAACAGGGGTGGGAACACCGGGGAGCTGTTTTTT

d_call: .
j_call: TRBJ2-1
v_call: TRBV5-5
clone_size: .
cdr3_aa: CASSLEAGFYEQFF
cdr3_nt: TGTGCCAGCAGCTTGGAGGCAGGGTTTTATGAGCAGTTCTTC